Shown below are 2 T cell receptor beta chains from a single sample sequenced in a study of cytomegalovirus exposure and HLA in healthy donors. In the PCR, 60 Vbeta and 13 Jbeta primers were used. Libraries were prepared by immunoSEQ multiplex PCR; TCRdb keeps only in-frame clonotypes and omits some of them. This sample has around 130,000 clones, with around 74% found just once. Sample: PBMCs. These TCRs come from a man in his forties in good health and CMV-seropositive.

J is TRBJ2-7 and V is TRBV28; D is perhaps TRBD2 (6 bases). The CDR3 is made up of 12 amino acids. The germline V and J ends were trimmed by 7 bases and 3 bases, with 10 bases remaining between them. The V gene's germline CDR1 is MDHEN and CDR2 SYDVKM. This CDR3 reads CASIGRFYEQYF. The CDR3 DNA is TGTGCCAGCATAGGGAGGTTCTACGAGCAGTACTTC.

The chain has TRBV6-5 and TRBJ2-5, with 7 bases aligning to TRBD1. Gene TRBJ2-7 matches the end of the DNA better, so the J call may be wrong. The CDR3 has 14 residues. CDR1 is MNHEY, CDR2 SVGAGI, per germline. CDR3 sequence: CASSYVGGDYEQYF. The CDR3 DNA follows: TGTGCCAGCAGTTACGTAGGGGGCGACTACGAGCAGTACTTC.